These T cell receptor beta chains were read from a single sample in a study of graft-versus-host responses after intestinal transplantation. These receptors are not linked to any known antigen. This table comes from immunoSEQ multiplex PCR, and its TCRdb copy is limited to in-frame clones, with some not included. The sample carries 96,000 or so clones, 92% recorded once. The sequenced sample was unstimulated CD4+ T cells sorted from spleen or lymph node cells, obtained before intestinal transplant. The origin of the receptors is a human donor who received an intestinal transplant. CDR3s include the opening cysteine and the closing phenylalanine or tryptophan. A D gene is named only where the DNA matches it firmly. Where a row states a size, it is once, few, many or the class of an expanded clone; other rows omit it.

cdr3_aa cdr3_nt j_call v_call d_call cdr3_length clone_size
CASRRGLGGAGTDTQYF TGTGCCAGCCGAAGGGGTTTGGGGGGGGCGGGCACAGATACGCAGTATTTT TRBJ2-3 TRBV2 . 17 .
CASRASGSYNEQFF TGTGCCAGCAGGGCTAGCGGGAGTTACAATGAGCAGTTCTTC TRBJ2-1 TRBV6-5 TRBD2 14 .
CASSVGAAGAGPDTQYF TGTGCCAGCAGCGTAGGGGCGGCGGGGGCTGGTCCAGATACGCAGTATTTT TRBJ2-3 TRBV9 . 17 .
CASSSGFGGGHSTDTQYF TGTGCCAGCAGTTCCGGTTTCGGCGGGGGTCATAGCACAGATACGCAGTATTTT TRBJ2-3 TRBV27 TRBD2 18 .
CSVGGQGGTNEKLFF TGCAGCGTTGGCGGACAGGGCGGGACTAATGAAAAACTGTTTTTT TRBJ1-4 TRBV29-1 TRBD1 15 .
CAWGNTGLSTDTQYF TGTGCCTGGGGAAACACAGGGCTAAGCACAGATACGCAGTATTTT TRBJ2-3 TRBV30 . 15 .
CASSRDRSYGYTF TGTGCCAGCAGTCGCGACAGGAGCTATGGCTACACCTTC TRBJ1-2 TRBV6-5 . 13 .
CAIQRGGKVSTGELFF TGTGCCATCCAAAGGGGGGGGAAAGTCTCCACCGGGGAGCTGTTTTTT TRBJ2-2 TRBV10-3 . 16 once
CASSIRGEAFF TGTGCCAGCAGCATTCGGGGTGAAGCTTTCTTT TRBJ1-1 TRBV7-2 . 11 .
CASSDRGYNTDTQYF TGTGCCAGCAGTGATAGGGGGTATAACACAGATACGCAGTATTTT TRBJ2-3 TRBV6-1 . 15 .
CASSPGTGRNTDTQYF TGCGCCAGCAGCCCCGGGACAGGGAGGAACACAGATACGCAGTATTTT TRBJ2-3 TRBV5-1 TRBD1 16 .
CASSLRTEETQYF TGTGCCAGCAGCTTAAGGACTGAGGAGACCCAGTACTTC TRBJ2-5 TRBV7-9 . 13 .
CASSQSRDRGNGYTF TGTGCCAGCAGTCAGTCCCGGGACAGGGGTAATGGCTACACCTTC TRBJ1-2 TRBV6-5 TRBD1 15 .
CASSPDRGRNQPQHF TGTGCCAGCAGTCCCGACAGGGGCCGCAATCAGCCCCAGCATTTT TRBJ1-5 TRBV6-5 TRBD1 15 .
CASRRAGDNQPQHF TGTGCCAGCAGGCGCGCGGGTGACAATCAGCCCCAGCATTTT TRBJ1-5 TRBV6-5 . 14 .
CASSRTGADETQYF TGTGCCAGCTCCCGGACAGGGGCTGATGAGACCCAGTACTTC TRBJ2-5 TRBV18 TRBD1 14 .
CASSRRLDNEQFF TGTGCCAGCAGTCGGCGACTGGATAATGAGCAGTTCTTC TRBJ2-1 TRBV6-5 . 13 .
CASSYNRVEQYF TGTGCCAGCAGTTACAACCGGGTTGAGCAGTACTTC TRBJ2-7 TRBV6-5 . 12 .
CASSQSSGGRETQYF TGCGCCAGCAGCCAAAGTTCAGGAGGTCGAGAGACCCAGTACTTC TRBJ2-5 TRBV4-1 . 15 .
CASSSPGSNQPQHF TGTGCCAGCAGTTCCCCGGGTAGCAATCAGCCCCAGCATTTT TRBJ1-5 TRBV5-5 . 14 .
CASSFGQAHPGAQYF TGCGCCAGCAGCTTTGGACAGGCCCACCCAGGGGCCCAGTACTTC TRBJ2-5 TRBV5-1 TRBD1 15 once
CASGLAGVVQETQYF TGTGCCAGCGGACTAGCGGGAGTTGTCCAAGAGACCCAGTACTTC TRBJ2-5 TRBV25-1 TRBD2 15 .
CSVEGMIPRTRAFF TGCAGCGTTGAGGGCATGATTCCGAGAACTAGAGCTTTCTTT TRBJ1-1 TRBV29-1 . 14 .
CASRDRLAHNSPLHF TGTGCCAGTCGGGACAGATTGGCTCATAATTCACCCCTCCACTTT TRBJ1-6 TRBV27 TRBD1 15 .
CASSTPLGETEAFF TGTGCCAGTAGTACACCTCTGGGAGAAACTGAAGCTTTCTTT TRBJ1-1 TRBV19 . 14 .
CASSETGADYEQYF TGTGCCAGCAGTGAGACAGGAGCGGATTACGAGCAGTACTTC TRBJ2-7 TRBV6-1 . 14 .
CARRSPGGGTEAFF TGTGCCAGGAGGTCCCCAGGGGGTGGGACTGAAGCTTTCTTT TRBJ1-1 TRBV5-3 TRBD1 14 .
CASNEAFQPQHF TGTGCCAGTAATGAAGCATTTCAGCCCCAGCATTTT TRBJ1-5 TRBV19 . 12 .
CASSARLAGYEQFF TGTGCCAGCAGCGCAAGACTAGCGGGATATGAGCAGTTCTTC TRBJ2-1 TRBV7-2 TRBD2 14 .
CASSLVAGNQPQHF TGTGCCAGCAGCTTAGTCGCAGGAAATCAGCCCCAGCATTTT TRBJ1-5 TRBV7-2 . 14 .
CAISRDLSTNEKLFF TGTGCCATCAGTCGGGACTTGTCTACTAATGAAAAACTGTTTTTT TRBJ1-4 TRBV10-3 . 15 .
CASSPKGGQTRLTGGYTF TGTGCCAGCAGCCCAAAAGGAGGGCAGACCAGGTTGACGGGCGGCTACACCTTC TRBJ1-2 TRBV7-9 . 18 once
CASSLDGVTDTQYF TGCGCCAGCAGCTTGGACGGGGTCACAGATACGCAGTATTTT TRBJ2-3 TRBV5-1 . 14 .
CASLLKREAFF TGTGCCAGCCTCCTCAAGCGTGAAGCTTTCTTT TRBJ1-1 TRBV2 . 11 many
CASSLLGTGDQETQYF TGTGCCAGCAGTTTGTTGGGGACAGGTGATCAAGAGACCCAGTACTTC TRBJ2-5 TRBV28 TRBD1 16 .
CASRPRRALYNEQFF TGTGCCAGCAGGCCCCGGAGGGCCCTTTACAATGAGCAGTTCTTC TRBJ2-1 TRBV6-1 . 15 .
CASSEVLAGAKNIQYF TGTGCCAGCAGTGAAGTGTTAGCGGGCGCCAAAAACATTCAGTACTTC TRBJ2-4 TRBV6-1 TRBD2 16 .
CAWSVQPSGSNEKLFF TGTGCCTGGAGTGTACAGCCCTCAGGAAGTAATGAAAAACTGTTTTTT TRBJ1-4 TRBV30 . 16 .
CASRGTIVNNEQFF TGTGCCAGCAGGGGGACTATAGTGAACAATGAGCAGTTCTTC TRBJ2-1 TRBV6-1 TRBD2 14 .
CASSQILTGPYEQYF TGCGCCAGCAGCCAAATTCTTACAGGACCCTACGAGCAGTACTTC TRBJ2-7 TRBV4-3 . 15 few
CASSAGLAGGTDTQYF TGTGCCAGCAGTGCCGGACTAGCGGGAGGGACAGATACGCAGTATTTT TRBJ2-3 TRBV28 TRBD2 16 .
CASSLPGTEIEAFF TGTGCCAGCAGCTTACCCGGGACAGAGATTGAAGCTTTCTTT TRBJ1-1 TRBV4-2 TRBD1 14 .
CATRQGSLYNSPLHF TGTGCCACCAGGCAGGGGTCCCTCTATAATTCACCCCTCCACTTT TRBJ1-6 TRBV15 . 15 .
CASSDSRREVTTNEKLFF TGTGCCAGCAGTGACTCGAGAAGGGAGGTGACAACTAATGAAAAACTGTTTTTT TRBJ1-4 TRBV6-4 . 18 once
CASSVGQGLADTQYF TGTGCCAGCAGCGTGGGACAGGGTCTTGCAGATACGCAGTATTTT TRBJ2-3 TRBV11-3 TRBD1 15 .